A single T cell receptor (beta chain) is shown here with its context. This record belongs to a study of T cell responses to AZD1222 COVID-19 vaccine. Data came from immunoSEQ multiplex PCR; TCRdb stores just in-frame clones and leaves some out. The sample has roughly 180,000 clones; roughly 93% are singletons. The TCR sequence derives from an adult in good health. Sequenced here: peripheral blood, sampled on day 0 of AZD1222 vaccination.

The CDR3 DNA follows: TGTGCCAGCAGCTTAAATACAGGGGTCTACGAGCAGTACTTC. This gives the protein CASSLNTGVYEQYF. This chain connects TRBV11-2 to TRBJ2-7; 7 bases are shared with TRBD1. The germline V gene encodes CDR1 SGHAT and CDR2 FQNNGV. The CDR3 consists of 14 residues. The V segment lost 2 bases and the J segment 3 bases; nucleotides outside the gene matches: 4. The variable domain in full, completed from reference TRBV11-2 and TRBJ2-7, reads EAGVAQSPRYKIIEKRQSVAFWCNPISGHATLYWYQQILGQGPKLLIQFQNNGVVDDSQLPKDRFSAERLKGVDSTLKIQPAKLEDSAVYLCASSLNTGVYEQYFGPGTRLTVT.